The text below deals with one T cell receptor (beta chain). As yet, its antigen is unknown. The data stem from a study of response to subunit inactivated influenza vaccine. Study conclusions and caveats: Researchers suggested that each seasonal influenza vaccination recruits few new T cells.

TCRdb passed the RT-PCR reads through MiXCR, listing each CDR3 protein once. This table holds 450,000 to 600,000 distinct CDR3 sequences, approximately 7.3% found once. The V gene's germline CDR1 is SQVTM and CDR2 ANQGSEA. CDR3 length: 12 amino acids. The V and J ends lost 5 bases and 10 bases respectively, with 12 bases between them. J is TRBJ1-6 and V is TRBV29-1, with D unresolved. The material was PBMCs from blood, obtained around 2 years after vaccination. The receptor was isolated from a man in his fifties or sixties who received an inactivated influenza vaccine. As DNA, the CDR3 is TGCAGCGTTTCGGACGGTGGGTCACCCCTCCACTTT. Encoded protein: CSVSDGGSPLHF.